The TCR beta chain described here comes from a study of T-cell reconstitution after alpha-beta-depleted transplantation in children. Whole-study results and caveats: About two months after transplant, alpha-beta T cells reportedly came from several hundred expanded graft clones. It was surviving recipient T cells and thymic progenitors that gave some patients high TCRbeta diversity at day 60. Once a year had passed after transplant, T-cell counts and diversity came mostly from newly produced T cells.

CDR1 MNHEY and CDR2 SMNVEV come from the germline V gene (reference sequence). The V gene lost 0 bases and the J gene lost 1 base, with 7 bases spanning the gap. This CDR3 contains 14 residues. Unique molecular identifiers were used to barcode this TCRbeta library. Each CDR3 protein is one row after TCRdb ran MiXCR on the PCR reads. The sample yields 220,000 or so distinct CDR3 sequences, under 9.5% seen once. This clonotype was picked up many times. Its antigen is currently unknown. The rearrangement uses TRBV27 and TRBJ2-7; D is undetermined. Specimen: PBMCs, mostly from graft donor cells, collected 180 days after TCRalphabeta/CD19-depleted stem cell transplant. The receptor was isolated from a male patient younger than 18 who had a stem cell transplant for acute lymphoblastic leukemia, so the T cells may come from the graft donor. The CDR3: CASSLSPLSYEQYF. CDR3 nucleotides: TGTGCCAGCAGTTTATCGCCTCTATCCTACGAGCAGTACTTC.